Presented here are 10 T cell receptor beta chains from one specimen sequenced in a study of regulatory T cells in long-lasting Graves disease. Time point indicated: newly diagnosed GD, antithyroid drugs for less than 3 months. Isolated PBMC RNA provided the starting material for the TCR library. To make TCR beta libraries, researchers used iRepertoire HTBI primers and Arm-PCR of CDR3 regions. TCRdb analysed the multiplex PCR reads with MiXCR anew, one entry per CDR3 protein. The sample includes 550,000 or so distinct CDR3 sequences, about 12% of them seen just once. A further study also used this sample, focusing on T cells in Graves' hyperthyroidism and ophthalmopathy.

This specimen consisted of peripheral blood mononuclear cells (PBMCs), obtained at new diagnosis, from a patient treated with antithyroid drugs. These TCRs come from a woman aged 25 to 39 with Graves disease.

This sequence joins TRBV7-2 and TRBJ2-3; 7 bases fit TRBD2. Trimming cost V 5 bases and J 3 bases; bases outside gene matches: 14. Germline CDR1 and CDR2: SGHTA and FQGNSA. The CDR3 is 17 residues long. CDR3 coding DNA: TGTGCCAGCAGCCCCCGCTGGACTAGTTGGAGAACAGATACGCAGTATTTT. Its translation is CASSPRWTSWRTDTQYF.

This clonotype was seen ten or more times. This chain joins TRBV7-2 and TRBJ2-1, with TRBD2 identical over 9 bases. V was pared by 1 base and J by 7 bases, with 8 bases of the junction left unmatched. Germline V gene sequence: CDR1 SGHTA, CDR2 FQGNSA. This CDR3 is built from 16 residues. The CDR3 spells CASSLGLRREGNEQFF. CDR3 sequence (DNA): TGTGCCAGCAGCTTAGGTCTTCGGCGGGAGGGGAATGAGCAGTTCTTC.

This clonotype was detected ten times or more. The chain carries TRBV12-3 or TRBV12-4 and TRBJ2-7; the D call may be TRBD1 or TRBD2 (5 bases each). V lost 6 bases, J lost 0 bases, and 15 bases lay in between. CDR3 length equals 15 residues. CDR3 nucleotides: TGTGCCAGCAGCCTTTATGGGGGTTCCTCCTACGAGCAGTACTTC. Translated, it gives CASSLYGGSSYEQYF.

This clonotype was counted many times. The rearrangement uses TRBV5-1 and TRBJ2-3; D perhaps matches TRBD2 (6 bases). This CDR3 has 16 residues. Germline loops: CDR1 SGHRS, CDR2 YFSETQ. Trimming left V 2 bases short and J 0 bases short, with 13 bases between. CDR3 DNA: TGCGCCAGCAGCTTACTAGCTGATACTAGCACAGATACGCAGTATTTT. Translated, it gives CASSLLADTSTDTQYF.

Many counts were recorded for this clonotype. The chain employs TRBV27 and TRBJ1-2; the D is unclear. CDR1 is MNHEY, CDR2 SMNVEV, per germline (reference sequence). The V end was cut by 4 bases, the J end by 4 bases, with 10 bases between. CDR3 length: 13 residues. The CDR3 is CASSYRGPYGYTF. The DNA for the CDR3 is TGTGCCAGCAGTTATAGAGGGCCCTATGGCTACACCTTC.

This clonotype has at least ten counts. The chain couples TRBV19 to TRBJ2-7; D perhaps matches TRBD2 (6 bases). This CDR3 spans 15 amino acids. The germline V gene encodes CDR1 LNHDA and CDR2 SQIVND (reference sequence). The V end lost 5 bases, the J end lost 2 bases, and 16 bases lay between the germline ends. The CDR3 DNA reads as TGTGCCAGTAGTGTGACTAGTTCGCACCCCTACGAGCAGTACTTC. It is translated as CASSVTSSHPYEQYF.

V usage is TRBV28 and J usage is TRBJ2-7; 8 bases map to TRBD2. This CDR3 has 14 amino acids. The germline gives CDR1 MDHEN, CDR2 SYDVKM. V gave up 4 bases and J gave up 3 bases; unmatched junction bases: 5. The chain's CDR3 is CASSSTAGDYEQYF. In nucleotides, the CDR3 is TGTGCCAGCAGTTCTACAGCGGGAGACTACGAGCAGTACTTC. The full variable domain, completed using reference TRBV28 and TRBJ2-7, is DVKVTQSSRYLVKRTGEKVFLECVQDMDHENMFWYRQDPGLGLRLIYFSYDVKMKEKGDIPEGYSVSREKKERFSLILESASTNQTSMYLCASSSTAGDYEQYFGPGTRLTVT.

The CDR3 protein is CASSTRTGRRREQYF. CDR3 bases: TGTGCCAGCAGCACTCGGACAGGGCGCAGGAGAGAGCAGTACTTC. The chain recombines TRBV7-9 with TRBJ2-7; 8 bases are a match to TRBD1. V shed 5 bases, J shed 7 bases, and the junction held 13 bases outside the gene matches. CDR3 length: 15 amino acids. In germline, CDR1 is SEHNR, CDR2 FQNEAQ (reference sequence).

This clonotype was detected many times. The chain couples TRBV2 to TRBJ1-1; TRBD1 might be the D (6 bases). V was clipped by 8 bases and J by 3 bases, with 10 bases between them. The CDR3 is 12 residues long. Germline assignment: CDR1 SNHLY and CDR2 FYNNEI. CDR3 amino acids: CASQGWYTEAFF. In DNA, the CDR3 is TGTGCCAGCCAGGGGTGGTACACTGAAGCTTTCTTT. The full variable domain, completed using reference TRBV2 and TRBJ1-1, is EPEVTQTPSHQVTQMGQEVILRCVPISNHLYFYWYRQILGQKVEFLVSFYNNEISEKSEIFDDQFSVERPDGSNFTLKIRSTKLEDSAMYFCASQGWYTEAFFGQGTRLTVV.

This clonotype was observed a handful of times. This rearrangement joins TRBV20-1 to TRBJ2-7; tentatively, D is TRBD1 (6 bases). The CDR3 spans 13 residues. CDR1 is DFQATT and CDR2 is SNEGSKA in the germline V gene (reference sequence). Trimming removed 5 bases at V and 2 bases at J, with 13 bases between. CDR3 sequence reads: CSAGGRATYEQYF. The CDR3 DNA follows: TGCAGTGCTGGGGGCCGGGCCACCTACGAGCAGTACTTC.